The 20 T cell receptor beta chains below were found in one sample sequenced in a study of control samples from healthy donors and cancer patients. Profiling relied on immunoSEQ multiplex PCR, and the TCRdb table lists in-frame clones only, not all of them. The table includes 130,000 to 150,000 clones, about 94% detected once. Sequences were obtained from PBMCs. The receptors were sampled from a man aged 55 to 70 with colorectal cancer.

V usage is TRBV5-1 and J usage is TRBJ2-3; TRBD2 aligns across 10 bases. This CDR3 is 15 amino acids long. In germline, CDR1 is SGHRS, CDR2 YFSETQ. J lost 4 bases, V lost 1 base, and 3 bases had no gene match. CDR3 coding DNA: TGCGCCAGCAGCTTGTCCAGCGGGGGGGCAGATACGCAGTATTTT. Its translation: CASSLSSGGADTQYF. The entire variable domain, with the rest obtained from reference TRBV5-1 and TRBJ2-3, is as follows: KAGVTQTPRYLIKTRGQQVTLSCSPISGHRSVSWYQQTPGQGLQFLFEYFSETQRNKGNFPGRFSGRQFSNSRSEMNVSTLELGDSALYLCASSLSSGGADTQYFGPGTRLTVL.

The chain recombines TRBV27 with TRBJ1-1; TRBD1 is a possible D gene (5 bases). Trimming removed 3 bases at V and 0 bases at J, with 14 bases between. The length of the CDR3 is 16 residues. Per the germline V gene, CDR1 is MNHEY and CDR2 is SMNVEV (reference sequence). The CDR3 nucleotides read TGTGCCAGCAGTTTTGTAGGGGATCTCATGAACACTGAAGCTTTCTTT. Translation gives CASSFVGDLMNTEAFF.

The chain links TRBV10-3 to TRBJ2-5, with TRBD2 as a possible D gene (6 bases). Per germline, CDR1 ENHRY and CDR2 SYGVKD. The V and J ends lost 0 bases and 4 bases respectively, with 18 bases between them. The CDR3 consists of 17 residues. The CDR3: CAISESRRGPTRETQYF. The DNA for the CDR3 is TGTGCCATCAGTGAGTCCAGGAGGGGCCCTACACGAGAGACCCAGTACTTC.

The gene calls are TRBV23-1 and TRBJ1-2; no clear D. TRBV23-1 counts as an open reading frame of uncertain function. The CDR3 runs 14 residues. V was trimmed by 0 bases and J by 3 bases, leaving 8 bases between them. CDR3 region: CASSQSGRHYGYTF. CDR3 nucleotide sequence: TGCGCCAGCAGTCAATCGGGCAGACACTATGGCTACACCTTC.

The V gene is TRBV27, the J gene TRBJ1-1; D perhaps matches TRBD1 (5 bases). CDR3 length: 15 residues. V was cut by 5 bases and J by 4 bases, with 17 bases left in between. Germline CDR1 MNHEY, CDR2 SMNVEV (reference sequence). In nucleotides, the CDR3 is TGTGCCAGCAGTACCCCTGGCGGGGCCGTCACTGAAGCTTTCTTT. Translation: CASSTPGGAVTEAFF.

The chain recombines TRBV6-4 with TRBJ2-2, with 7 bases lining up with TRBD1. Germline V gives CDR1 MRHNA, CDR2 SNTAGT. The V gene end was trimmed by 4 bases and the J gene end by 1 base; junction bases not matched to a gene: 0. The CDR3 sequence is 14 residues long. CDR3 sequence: CASSGQGNTGELFF. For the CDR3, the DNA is TGTGCCAGCAGTGGACAGGGGAACACCGGGGAGCTGTTTTTT.

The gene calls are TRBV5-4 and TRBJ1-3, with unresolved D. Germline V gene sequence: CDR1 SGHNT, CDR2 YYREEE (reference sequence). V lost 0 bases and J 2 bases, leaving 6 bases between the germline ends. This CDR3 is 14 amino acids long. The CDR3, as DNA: TGTGCCAGCAGCTTGGGACATACTGGAAACACCATATATTTT. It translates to CASSLGHTGNTIYF.

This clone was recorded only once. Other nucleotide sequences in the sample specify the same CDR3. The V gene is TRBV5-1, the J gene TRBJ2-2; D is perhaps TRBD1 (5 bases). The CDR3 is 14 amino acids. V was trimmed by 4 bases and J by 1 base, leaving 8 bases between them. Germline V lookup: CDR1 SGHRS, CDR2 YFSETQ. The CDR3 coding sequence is TGCGCCAGCAGCACAACAGGGAACACCGGGGAGCTGTTTTTT. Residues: CASSTTGNTGELFF.

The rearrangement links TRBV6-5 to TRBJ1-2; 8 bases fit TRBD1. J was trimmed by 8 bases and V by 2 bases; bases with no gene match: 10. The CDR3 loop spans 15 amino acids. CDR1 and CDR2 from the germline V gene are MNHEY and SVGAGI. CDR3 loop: CASSYTTQGAMGYTF. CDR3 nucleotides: TGTGCCAGCAGTTACACAACGCAGGGGGCGATGGGCTACACCTTC.

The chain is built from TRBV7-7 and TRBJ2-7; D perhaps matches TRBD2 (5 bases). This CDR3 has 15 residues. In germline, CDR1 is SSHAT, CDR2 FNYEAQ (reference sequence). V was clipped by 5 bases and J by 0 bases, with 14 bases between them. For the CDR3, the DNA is TGTGCCAGCAGCCCCGGACTGGGGAGCTCCTACGAGCAGTACTTC. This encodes CASSPGLGSSYEQYF.

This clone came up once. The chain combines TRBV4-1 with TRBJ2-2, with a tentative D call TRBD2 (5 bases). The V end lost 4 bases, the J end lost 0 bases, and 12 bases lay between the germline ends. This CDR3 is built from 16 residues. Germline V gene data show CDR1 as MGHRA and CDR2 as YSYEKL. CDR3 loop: CASSRREGANTGELFF. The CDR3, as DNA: TGCGCCAGCAGCCGTAGAGAGGGTGCGAACACCGGGGAGCTGTTTTTT.

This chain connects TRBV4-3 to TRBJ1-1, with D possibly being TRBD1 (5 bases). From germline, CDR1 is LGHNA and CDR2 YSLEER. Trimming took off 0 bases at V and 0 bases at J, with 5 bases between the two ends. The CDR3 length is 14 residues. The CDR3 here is CASSQEGLNTEAFF. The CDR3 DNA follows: TGCGCCAGCAGCCAAGAGGGGCTGAACACTGAAGCTTTCTTT.

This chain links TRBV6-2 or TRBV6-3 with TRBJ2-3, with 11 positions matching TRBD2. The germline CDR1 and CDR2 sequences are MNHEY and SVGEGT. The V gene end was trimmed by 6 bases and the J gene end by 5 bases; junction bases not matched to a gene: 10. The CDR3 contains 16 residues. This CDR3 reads CASSPFSGGAGDTQYF. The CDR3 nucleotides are TGTGCCAGCAGCCCCTTTAGCGGGGGGGCCGGAGATACGCAGTATTTT.

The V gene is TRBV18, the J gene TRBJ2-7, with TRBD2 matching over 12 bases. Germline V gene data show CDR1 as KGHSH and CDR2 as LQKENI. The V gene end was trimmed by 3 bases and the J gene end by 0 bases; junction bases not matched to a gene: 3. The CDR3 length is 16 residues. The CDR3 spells CASSPGLAGTSYEQYF. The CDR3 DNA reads TGTGCCAGCTCACCCGGACTAGCGGGGACCTCCTACGAGCAGTACTTC.

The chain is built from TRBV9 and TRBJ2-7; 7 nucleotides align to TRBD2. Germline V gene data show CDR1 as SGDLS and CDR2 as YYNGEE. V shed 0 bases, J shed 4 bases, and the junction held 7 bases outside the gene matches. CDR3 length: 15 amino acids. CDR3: CASSVGGGAAYEQYF. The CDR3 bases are TGTGCCAGCAGCGTAGGCGGGGGTGCGGCGTACGAGCAGTACTTC.

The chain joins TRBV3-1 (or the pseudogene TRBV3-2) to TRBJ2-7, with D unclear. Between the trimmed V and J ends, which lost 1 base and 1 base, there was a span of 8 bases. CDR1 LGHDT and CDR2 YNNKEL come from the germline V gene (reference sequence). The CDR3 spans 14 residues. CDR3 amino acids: CASSQGLSSYEQYF. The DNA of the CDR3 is TGTGCCAGCAGCCAAGGCCTCAGTTCCTACGAGCAGTACTTC.

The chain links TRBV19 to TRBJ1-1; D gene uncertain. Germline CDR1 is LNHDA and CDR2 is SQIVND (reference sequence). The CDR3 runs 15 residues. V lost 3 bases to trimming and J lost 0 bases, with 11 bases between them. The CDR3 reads CASSMMGYLNTEAFF. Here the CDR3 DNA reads TGTGCCAGTAGTATGATGGGATACCTGAACACTGAAGCTTTCTTT.

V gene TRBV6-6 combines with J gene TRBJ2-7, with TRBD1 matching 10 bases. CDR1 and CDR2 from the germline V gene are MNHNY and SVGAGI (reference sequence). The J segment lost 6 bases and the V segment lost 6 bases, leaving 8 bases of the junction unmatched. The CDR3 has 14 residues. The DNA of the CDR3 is TGTGCCAGCAGCTCCAGGGACAGGGGTAGCGAGCAGTACTTC. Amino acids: CASSSRDRGSEQYF.

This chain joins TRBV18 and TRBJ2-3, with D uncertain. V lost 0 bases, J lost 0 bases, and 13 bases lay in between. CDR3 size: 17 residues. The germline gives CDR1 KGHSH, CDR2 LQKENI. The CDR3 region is CASSPPKSMASTDTQYF. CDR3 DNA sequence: TGTGCCAGCTCACCACCGAAATCGATGGCTAGCACAGATACGCAGTATTTT.

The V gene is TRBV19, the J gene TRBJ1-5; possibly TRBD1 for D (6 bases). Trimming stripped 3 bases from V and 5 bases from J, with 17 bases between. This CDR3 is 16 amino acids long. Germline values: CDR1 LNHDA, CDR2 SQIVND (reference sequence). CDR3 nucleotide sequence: TGTGCCAGTAGTATTCCGACCGGGGGCGCCTATCAGCCCCAGCATTTT. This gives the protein CASSIPTGGAYQPQHF.